What follows is one T cell receptor (beta chain) and its context. This record belongs to a study of blood T cell repertoires in COVID-19. Across the whole study: Nucleic acid was either cDNA or gDNA, and it came from T cells, B-cell-depleted T cells, or PBMCs.

Recruited during active infection, patients (from Seattle) were subsequently followed longitudinally. Under the authors' procedure: Nucleated cell number was recorded as an estimate derived from reference gene primer amplification. TCRdb's table, derived via immunoSEQ multiplex PCR, lists solely in-frame clones and lacks some. The V and J calls and the clone size are those of that table, but D and trimming were determined from the DNA. The profile covers roughly 150,000 clones, with 85% appearing a single time and 6.5% to 9.5% taken by the ten largest. The CDR3 extends over 15 amino acids. The germline gives CDR1 SGHNT, CDR2 YYREEE (reference sequence). Trimming removed 0 bases from V and 0 bases from J, with 9 bases in between.

Sequenced material: peripheral blood. This sequence joins TRBV5-4 and TRBJ1-1, with D perhaps matching TRBD1 (6 bases). The TCR originated in a woman older than 75 with COVID-19, enrolled during active disease. The CDR3 is CASSLVGGLNTEAFF. The CDR3 nucleotides read TGTGCCAGCAGCTTGGTTGGGGGCCTGAACACTGAAGCTTTCTTT. The entire variable domain, with the rest obtained from reference TRBV5-4 and TRBJ1-1, is as follows: ETGVTQSPTHLIKTRGQQVTLRCSSQSGHNTVSWYQQALGQGPQFIFQYYREEENGRGNFPPRFSGLQFPNYSSELNVNALELDDSALYLCASSLVGGLNTEAFFGQGTRLTVV.